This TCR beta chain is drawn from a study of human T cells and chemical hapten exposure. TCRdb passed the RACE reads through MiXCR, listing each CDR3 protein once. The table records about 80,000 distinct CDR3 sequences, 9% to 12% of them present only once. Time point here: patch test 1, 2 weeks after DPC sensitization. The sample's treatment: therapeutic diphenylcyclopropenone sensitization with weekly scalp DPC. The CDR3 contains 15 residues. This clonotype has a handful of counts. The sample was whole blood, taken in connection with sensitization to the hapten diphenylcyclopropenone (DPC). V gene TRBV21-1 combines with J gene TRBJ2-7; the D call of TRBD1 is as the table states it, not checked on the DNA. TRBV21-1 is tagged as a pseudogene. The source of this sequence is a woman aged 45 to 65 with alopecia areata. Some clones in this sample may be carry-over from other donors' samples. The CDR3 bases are TGTGCCAGCAGCAAAGATTGGGACCGAACCTACGAGCAGTACTTC. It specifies CASSKDWDRTYEQYF.